Presented here are 12 T cell receptor beta chains from one specimen sequenced in a study of T cell repertoires in cytomegalovirus infection. No antigen is known for these receptors. From the reads, TCRdb called clonotypes with MiXCR, one entry per CDR3 protein. The sample holds around 200,000 distinct CDR3 sequences, approximately 40% seen once. The specimen comprised CD8+ T cells from cultured PBMCs, sampled from culture after CMV antigen stimulation. Receptor source: a human donor in good health (CMV status not recorded). Some clones in this sample may be carry-over from other donors' samples.

This chain connects TRBV7-2 to TRBJ2-2; 10 bases fit TRBD1. Per the germline V gene, CDR1 is SGHTA and CDR2 is FQGNSA. The CDR3 contains 19 residues. V dropped 5 bases and J dropped 3; count of bases not matched to a gene: 15. The DNA of the CDR3 is TGTGCCAGCAGCGCCCGGGACAGGGGTAGCGCCTGGGACACCGGGGAGCTGTTTTTT. Translation: CASSARDRGSAWDTGELFF.

This chain connects TRBV4-2 to TRBJ2-7; weak D call: TRBD1 (6 bases). Germline CDR1 LGHNA, CDR2 YNFKEQ. This CDR3 has 16 residues. Trimming removed 1 base from V and 0 bases from J, with 13 bases in between. The CDR3 DNA sequence: TGTGCCAGCAGCCAAGCCTCGACAGGTAGCTCCTACGAGCAGTACTTC. Its translation is CASSQASTGSSYEQYF.

This clonotype was seen a few times. The chain is built from TRBV6-5 and TRBJ2-1, with TRBD2 matching 11 bases. The ends lost 7 bases at V and 7 bases at J; junction bases unmatched: 0. The CDR3 runs to 12 residues. Germline V gives CDR1 MNHEY, CDR2 SVGAGI. DNA of the CDR3: TGTGCCAGCACTAGCGGGAGGAATGAGCAGTTCTTC. Its protein product is CASTSGRNEQFF.

This sequence joins TRBV7-9 and TRBJ2-5; D is perhaps TRBD1 (5 bases). Germline V CDR1 and CDR2: SEHNR, FQNEAQ (reference sequence). V dropped 5 bases and J dropped 1 base, with 17 bases sitting between them. CDR3 length equals 16 residues. CDR3 amino acids: CASSPVAGQPQETQYF. CDR3 bases: TGTGCCAGCAGCCCCGTGGCAGGGCAACCCCAAGAGACCCAGTACTTC.

This sequence joins TRBV27 and TRBJ2-6; D perhaps matches TRBD1 (5 bases). Trimming removed 4 bases at V and 2 bases at J, with 18 bases between. This CDR3 region has 18 residues. Germline V lookup: CDR1 MNHEY, CDR2 SMNVEV (reference sequence). CDR3 nucleotides: TGTGCCAGCAGTTCCGCAGGGAATCCCACCCCTGGGGCCAACGTCCTGACTTTC. Translation: CASSSAGNPTPGANVLTF.

This clonotype occurred a few times. The chain links TRBV7-3 to TRBJ2-2; D is unclear. Per germline, CDR1 SGHTA and CDR2 FQGTGA. Trimming removed 0 bases at V and 5 bases at J, with 13 bases between. The CDR3 sequence is 16 residues long. The CDR3 loop is CASSLTGVRPTGELFF. The DNA for the CDR3 is TGTGCCAGCAGCTTAACTGGTGTAAGGCCGACCGGGGAGCTGTTTTTT.

This clonotype was seen at least ten times. The chain employs TRBV20-1 and TRBJ1-2, with D unresolved. The CDR3 is 16 residues long. Germline values: CDR1 DFQATT, CDR2 SNEGSKA (reference sequence). With 3 bases removed from V and 7 bases from J, the gap between germline ends came to 24 bases. CDR3 sequence: CSASAQYLTKIRGYTF. The CDR3 DNA is TGCAGTGCTAGTGCCCAGTACCTCACGAAGATTCGTGGCTACACCTTC.

The chain combines TRBV7-6 with TRBJ2-1, with D perhaps given as TRBD1 or TRBD2 (6 bases each). The V gene's germline CDR1 is SGHVS and CDR2 FNYEAQ. Trimming shortened V by 2 bases and J by 8 bases, and 13 bases separated the two germline ends. The CDR3 spans 14 residues. CDR3 sequence (DNA): TGTGCCAGCAGCTTATTATATAGGGGGGATGAGCAGTTCTTC. Its protein product is CASSLLYRGDEQFF. The variable domain in full, with the rest retrieved from reference TRBV7-6 and TRBJ2-1, is GAGVSQSPRYKVTKRGQDVALRCDPISGHVSLYWYRQALGQGPEFLTYFNYEAQQDKSGLPNDRFSAERPEGSISTLTIQRTEQRDSAMYRCASSLLYRGDEQFFGPGTRLTVL.

This clonotype was recorded a few times. The V and J genes are TRBV6-2 or TRBV6-3 and TRBJ2-2, with 9 positions matching TRBD1. There are 16 residues in the CDR3. V trimming: 6 bases; J trimming: 4 bases; junction bases outside the gene matches: 9. The germline V gene has CDR1 MNHEY and CDR2 SVGEGT. The CDR3 nucleotides read TGTGCCAGCAGGGCCAACAGGGGGCGCGGCACCGGGGAGCTGTTTTTT. It yields the protein CASRANRGRGTGELFF.

In this sample, this clonotype turned up a few times. J is TRBJ1-1 and V is TRBV27; D unresolved. CDR1 MNHEY and CDR2 SMNVEV come from the germline V gene (reference sequence). There are 15 residues in the CDR3. Trimming removed 9 bases from V and 3 bases from J, with 20 bases in between. In DNA form, the CDR3 reads TGTGCCAGTCTTAGGCGCAAGGGAAATTACACTGAAGCTTTCTTT. Protein: CASLRRKGNYTEAFF.

In the case of this clonotype: Germline is not matched at one junction end, which may reflect a read error. The chain is built from TRBV7-3 and TRBJ2-3; 10 positions agree with TRBD2. The CDR3 is 16 amino acids. CDR1 and CDR2 from the germline V gene are SGHTA and FQGTGA. The CDR3 region is CASSSTGSGRSGTQSF. The CDR3, as DNA: TGTGCCAGCAGCTCTACAGGTAGCGGGAGGTCTGGTACGCAGTCTTTT.

This rearrangement joins TRBV6-5 to TRBJ2-7, with TRBD1 matching over 8 bases. Looked up from germline, CDR1 is MNHEY and CDR2 is SVGAGI. The ends lost 5 bases at V and 4 bases at J; junction bases unmatched: 7. The CDR3 sequence is 14 residues long. CDR3 amino acids: CASSGRQGWYEQYF. CDR3 nucleotide sequence: TGTGCCAGCAGTGGCCGACAGGGGTGGTACGAGCAGTACTTC.